The subject of this entry is one T cell receptor (beta chain). What it binds is not known. Data came from immunoSEQ multiplex PCR; TCRdb stores just in-frame clones and leaves some out. The table lists fewer than 65,000 clones, around 80% of them singletons, with 3% to 4% in the top ten. Regarding time point: pretreatment peripheral blood. The data stem from a study of PD-L1 blockade in urothelial cancer. Study in general: Analysis of the blood was performed 3 weeks (second dose) and 6 weeks after treatment start. A median blood sample held about 140,000 T cells and tens of thousands of unique TCRs. Overall study findings and caveats: Durable-benefit patients expanded tumor-associated blood clones more at 3 weeks.

Germline V lookup: CDR1 SGHVS, CDR2 FNYEAQ. V dropped 5 bases and J dropped 7 bases, with 14 bases sitting between them. The CDR3 extends over 13 amino acids. The sequencing used PBMCs, collected around atezolizumab (anti-PD-L1) treatment. The V gene is TRBV7-6, the J gene TRBJ1-1, with a weak D call TRBD1 (5 bases). This sequence originates from a man aged 65-85 years with urothelial cancer. The CDR3 sequence is CASSPQWGVEAFF. CDR3 coding DNA: TGTGCCAGCAGCCCACAGTGGGGGGTTGAAGCTTTCTTT.